This TCR beta chain came from a study of cytomegalovirus exposure and HLA in healthy donors. In the study overall: The same platform as the roughly 630 first-cohort repertoires was used for the 120 validation repertoires, a later analysis reported.

From the approximately 120-subject validation cohort, which was separate from the roughly 700-subject first cohort, the donors were drawn. Germline CDR1 reads SGHRS; CDR2 reads YFSETQ. The CDR3 loop spans 15 amino acids. V was pared by 0 bases and J by 6 bases, with 13 bases between. Method: immunoSEQ multiplex PCR; TCRdb's copy keeps in-frame clones and lacks some. Of roughly 180,000 clones in the sample, roughly 86% were seen once. The chain combines TRBV5-1 with TRBJ2-1; weak D call: TRBD1 (6 bases). This clonotype was sampled from a man aged 25-45 years in good health and CMV-seropositive. Sequences were obtained from PBMCs. The CDR3 protein is CASSLEWGQPNEQFF. CDR3 in DNA: TGCGCCAGCAGCTTGGAATGGGGGCAGCCCAATGAGCAGTTCTTC.